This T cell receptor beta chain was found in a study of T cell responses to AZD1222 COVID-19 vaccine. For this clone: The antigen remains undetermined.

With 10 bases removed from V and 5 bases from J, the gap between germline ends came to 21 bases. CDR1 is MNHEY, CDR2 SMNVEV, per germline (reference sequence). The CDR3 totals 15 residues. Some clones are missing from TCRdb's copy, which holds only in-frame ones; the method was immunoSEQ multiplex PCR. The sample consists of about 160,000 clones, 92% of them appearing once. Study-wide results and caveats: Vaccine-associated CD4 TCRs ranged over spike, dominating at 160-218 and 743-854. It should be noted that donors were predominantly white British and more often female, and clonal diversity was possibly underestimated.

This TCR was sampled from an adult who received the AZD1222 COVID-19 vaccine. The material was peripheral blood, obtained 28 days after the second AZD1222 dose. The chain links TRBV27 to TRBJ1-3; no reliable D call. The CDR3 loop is CATEKSMKARNTIYF. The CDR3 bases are TGTGCCACCGAGAAGAGTATGAAAGCCCGAAACACCATATATTTT.